Below are 32 T cell receptor beta chains sequenced from a single sample in a study of T cells in Graves' hyperthyroidism and ophthalmopathy. Amplified TCR beta CDR3 regions came from RNA transcripts. A set of HTBI primers served as the primers for a first-round RT-PCR of the TCR CDR3. TCRdb reprocessed the multiplex PCR reads with MiXCR, giving one entry per CDR3 protein. Among about 380,000 distinct CDR3 sequences listed, roughly 20% were seen once. Sequencing was performed on blood. The receptors shown here come from a man between 18 and 29 years old with Graves' ophthalmopathy.

This clonotype was seen only a few times. The CDR3 coding sequence is TGTGCCAGTAGACGGGCCAACACCGGGGAGCTGTTTTTT. Its translation is CASRRANTGELFF. The chain recombines TRBV19 with TRBJ2-2, with unresolved D. Germline assignment: CDR1 LNHDA and CDR2 SQIVND (reference sequence). The CDR3 loop spans 13 amino acids. Trimming stripped 6 bases from V and 2 bases from J, with 7 bases between.

This clonotype occurred a few times. The gene calls are TRBV27 and TRBJ2-2; D unresolved. CDR3 length equals 12 residues. CDR1 MNHEY and CDR2 SMNVEV come from the germline V gene (reference sequence). V was clipped by 5 bases and J by 7 bases, with 8 bases between them. The DNA for the CDR3 is TGTGCCAGCAGTCCTCCGGTCGGGGAGCTGTTTTTT. Protein product: CASSPPVGELFF.

In this sample, this clonotype turned up many times. This sequence joins TRBV27 and TRBJ1-5, with 9 bases aligning to TRBD1. The ends lost 6 bases at V and 4 bases at J; junction bases unmatched: 7. From germline, CDR1 is MNHEY and CDR2 SMNVEV (reference sequence). The CDR3 runs 15 residues. CDR3 in amino acids: CASSPRTGENQPQHF. The CDR3 nucleotides read TGTGCCAGCAGCCCCCGGACAGGGGAAAATCAGCCCCAGCATTTT.

This clonotype was seen more than once but under ten times. The rearrangement uses TRBV5-1 and TRBJ2-3; 9 bases line up with TRBD1. V lost 4 bases to trimming and J lost 3 bases; unmatched junction nucleotides: 12. CDR1 SGHRS and CDR2 YFSETQ come from the germline V gene. This CDR3 spans 17 amino acids. CDR3 sequence (DNA): TGCGCCAGCAGCCCCAACCCCACAGGGGGCGGAACAGATACGCAGTATTTT. Encoded protein: CASSPNPTGGGTDTQYF.

This clonotype was seen only a few times. DNA for the CDR3: TGCGCCAGCAGTCCCGTCGGGGGCTCCTACAATGAGCAGTTCTTC. It yields the protein CASSPVGGSYNEQFF. The gene calls are TRBV5-1 and TRBJ2-1; D may be TRBD2 (6 bases). The ends were cut back, 5 bases at V and 0 bases at J, with 12 bases in the middle. CDR3 length: 15 residues. Per germline, CDR1 SGHRS and CDR2 YFSETQ.

There are many counts of this clonotype. This chain uses TRBV9 with TRBJ2-3; 12 bases align to TRBD1. CDR3 length: 17 residues. Germline V gene sequence: CDR1 SGDLS, CDR2 YYNGEE. The ends lost 0 bases at V and 6 bases at J; junction bases unmatched: 8. The CDR3 loop reads CASSVAGDRGPEDTQYF. CDR3 sequence (DNA): TGTGCCAGCAGCGTAGCTGGGGACAGGGGGCCGGAGGATACGCAGTATTTT.

This clonotype was counted many times. V is TRBV6-1 and J is TRBJ2-5, with no clear D. Between the trimmed V and J ends, which lost 5 bases and 13 bases, there was a span of 20 bases. CDR1 MNHNS and CDR2 SASEGT come from the germline V gene. The CDR3 runs 13 residues. CDR3 sequence: CASSYSPEGQPYF. In DNA, the CDR3 is TGTGCCAGCAGTTACTCCCCGGAAGGGCAACCGTACTTC.

This clonotype was counted between two and nine times. The rearrangement joins TRBV18 to TRBJ1-4; possibly TRBD1 for D (5 bases). CDR3 length: 14 amino acids. Germline assignment: CDR1 KGHSH and CDR2 LQKENI. V was cut by 5 bases and J by 1 base, with 8 bases left in between. CDR3 region: CASSGAGTNEKLFF. CDR3 bases: TGTGCCAGCTCAGGGGCAGGAACTAATGAAAAACTGTTTTTT.

This clonotype was detected a few times. This sequence joins TRBV3-1 and TRBJ1-3; possible D gene TRBD1, 5 bases. Germline V gene lookup returns CDR1 LGHDT and CDR2 YNNKEL (reference sequence). Trimming removed 4 bases at V and 4 bases at J, with 11 bases between. The CDR3 sequence is 14 residues long. CDR3 protein: CASSREGVGNTIYF. In DNA form, the CDR3 reads TGTGCCAGCAGCCGAGAAGGGGTCGGAAACACCATATATTTT. The full variable domain, with the rest looked up from reference TRBV3-1 and TRBJ1-3, is DTAVSQTPKYLVTQMGNDKSIKCEQNLGHDTMYWYKQDSKKFLKIMFSYNNKELIINETVPNRFSPKSPDKAHLNLHINSLELGDSAVYFCASSREGVGNTIYFGEGSWLTVV.

The chain is built from TRBV18 and TRBJ1-6, with 11 bases matching TRBD1. Looked up from germline, CDR1 is KGHSH and CDR2 is LQKENI. This CDR3 comprises 14 residues. The J segment lost 13 bases and the V segment lost 2 bases, leaving 4 bases of the junction unmatched. The DNA of the CDR3 is TGTGCCAGCTCACCAGGGACAGGGGGTGCTCCCCTCCACTTT. Translation: CASSPGTGGAPLHF.

V gene TRBV25-1 combines with J gene TRBJ1-4; D possibly corresponds to TRBD1 (5 bases). Trimming took off 4 bases at V and 10 bases at J, with 19 bases between the two ends. The CDR3 runs to 15 residues. The V gene's germline CDR1 is MGHDK and CDR2 SYGVNS. This CDR3 reads CASSALGSARGKLFF. The CDR3 DNA reads as TGTGCCAGCAGTGCCCTTGGTTCAGCTAGGGGAAAACTGTTTTTT.

This clonotype was seen only a few times. The rearrangement links TRBV10-3 to TRBJ1-2; weak D call: TRBD1 (5 bases). With 6 bases removed from V and 8 bases from J, the gap between germline ends came to 28 bases. CDR1 ENHRY and CDR2 SYGVKD come from the germline V gene. This CDR3 region has 17 residues. CDR3 nucleotides: TGTGCCATCAGCGGCGTGGCGGGACGGGGAGGAGCGGGAGGCTACACCTTC. Residues: CAISGVAGRGGAGGYTF.

This clonotype came up many times. The chain is built from TRBV6-1 and TRBJ2-7; 9 bases are a match to TRBD1. Germline trimming cut 10 bases from V and 3 bases from J; bases unmatched to any gene: 10. Germline CDR1 is MNHNS and CDR2 is SASEGT. CDR3 length: 14 amino acids. CDR3 sequence reads: CATIAGTGLYEQYF. CDR3 bases: TGTGCCACCATCGCTGGGACAGGGCTCTACGAGCAGTACTTC.

Many counts were recorded for this clonotype. This chain uses TRBV13 with TRBJ1-1, with D unresolved. The ends were cut back, 4 bases at V and 5 bases at J, with 20 bases in the middle. Germline loops: CDR1 PRHDT, CDR2 FYEKMQ (reference sequence). The CDR3 loop spans 16 amino acids. In nucleotides, the CDR3 is TGTGCCAGCAGCTACGGGCGTGACCGCTTTTTGACTGAAGCTTTCTTT. Translated: CASSYGRDRFLTEAFF.

This clonotype was detected many times. The chain has TRBV29-1 and TRBJ1-2; D is uncertain. The V gene lost 4 bases and the J gene lost 4 bases, with 10 bases spanning the gap. The CDR3 totals 12 residues. Germline assignment: CDR1 SQVTM and CDR2 ANQGSEA. This CDR3 reads CSVVLGVYGYTF. The CDR3 bases are TGCAGCGTTGTTCTTGGGGTCTATGGCTACACCTTC.

This clonotype has only one observation. The rearrangement uses TRBV25-1 and TRBJ1-6, with D unresolved. The CDR3 is 14 residues long. Looked up from germline, CDR1 is MGHDK and CDR2 is SYGVNS. In DNA form, the CDR3 reads TGTGCGACACGACATTCGGAATACAATTCACCCCTCCACTTT. Translation: CATRHSEYNSPLHF. Filled out from reference TRBV25-1 and TRBJ1-6, the complete variable domain reads EADIYQTPRYLVIGTGKKITLECSQTMGHDKMYWYQQDPGMELHLIHYSYGVNSTEKGDLSSESTVSRIRTEHFPLTLESARPSHTSQYLCATRHSEYNSPLHFGNGTRLTVT.

This clonotype was found many times. The chain recombines TRBV28 with TRBJ1-6; D not resolved. CDR3 length: 15 residues. Germline assignment: CDR1 MDHEN and CDR2 SYDVKM. V was cut by 5 bases and J by 9 bases, with 17 bases left in between. The DNA of the CDR3 is TGTGCCAGCAGTAAGCGCGGATCCTTTAGTTCACCCCTCCACTTT. Translating gives CASSKRGSFSSPLHF.

This clonotype was observed at least ten times. The chain couples TRBV3-1 to TRBJ1-2; D not certain. Germline CDR1 reads LGHDT; CDR2 reads YNNKEL (reference sequence). This CDR3 is built from 12 residues. Trimming removed 9 bases from V and 8 bases from J, with 16 bases in between. CDR3 residues: CASTDPLKGYTF. The CDR3 region has the DNA TGTGCCAGTACGGACCCTCTGAAGGGCTACACCTTC.

The chain employs TRBV20-1 and TRBJ1-1; D unclear. Trimming shortened V by 2 bases and J by 2 bases, and 6 bases separated the two germline ends. The CDR3 length is 12 residues. CDR1 and CDR2 from the germline V gene are DFQATT and SNEGSKA (reference sequence). CDR3 DNA sequence: TGCAGTGCTAGACCGCCCAACACTGAAGCTTTCTTT. Translating gives CSARPPNTEAFF.

This clonotype has a handful of counts. This sequence joins TRBV25-1 and TRBJ1-2; 10 nucleotides agree with TRBD1. V dropped 4 bases and J dropped 8; count of bases not matched to a gene: 10. Germline V gives CDR1 MGHDK, CDR2 SYGVNS. CDR3 size: 15 residues. The CDR3 loop is CASSGSGTGEFGYTF. In DNA, the CDR3 is TGTGCCAGCAGTGGCTCCGGGACAGGGGAGTTCGGCTACACCTTC.

This clonotype was detected many times. This chain links TRBV27 with TRBJ1-5; D gene uncertain. V lost 0 bases, J lost 6 bases, and 9 bases lay in between. The CDR3 loop spans 14 amino acids. CDR1 is MNHEY and CDR2 is SMNVEV in the germline V gene (reference sequence). CDR3 amino acids: CASSLSAGRQPQHF. For the CDR3, the DNA is TGTGCCAGCAGTTTATCTGCAGGCCGTCAGCCCCAGCATTTT.

At least ten counts were recorded for this clonotype. The chain combines TRBV3-1 with TRBJ2-1; a possible D gene is TRBD2 (6 bases). V was cut by 3 bases and J by 9 bases, with 6 bases left in between. The V gene's germline CDR1 is LGHDT and CDR2 YNNKEL (reference sequence). The length of the CDR3 is 11 residues. CDR3 residues: CASSQGGEQFF. In DNA, the CDR3 is TGTGCCAGCAGCCAGGGAGGTGAGCAGTTCTTC.

V gene TRBV2 combines with J gene TRBJ2-2; TRBD1 aligns across 8 bases. The CDR3 runs to 15 residues. Per germline, CDR1 SNHLY and CDR2 FYNNEI. V was clipped by 5 bases and J by 7 bases; unmatched bases: 9. The CDR3 spells CASSTGQGHGGELFF. For the CDR3, the DNA is TGTGCCAGCAGTACAGGACAGGGTCACGGCGGGGAGCTGTTTTTT.

The J gene is TRBJ2-1, the V gene TRBV28, with D tentatively TRBD2 (5 bases). The J call may not be correct, given that the DNA end is closer to TRBJ2-7. The CDR3 totals 13 residues. The germline V gene encodes CDR1 MDHEN and CDR2 SYDVKM. The CDR3 region is CASSLTGVNEQYF. CDR3 DNA sequence: TGTGCCAGCAGTTTAACCGGGGTCAATGAGCAGTACTTC.

This clonotype was detected ten times or more. The chain is built from TRBV7-9 and TRBJ1-2; possibly TRBD1 for D (5 bases). This CDR3 region has 13 residues. V lost 1 base and J 7 bases, leaving 10 bases between the germline ends. Germline assignment: CDR1 SEHNR and CDR2 FQNEAQ (reference sequence). The CDR3 DNA follows: TGTGCCAGCAGCTTAGAGGCCGGGGCTGGCTACACCTTC. Protein: CASSLEAGAGYTF.

Points on this clonotype: A read error may be the cause here, since a much bigger clone is one base away. V is TRBV9 and J is TRBJ2-2; D gene unclear. The CDR3 is 17 residues long. Germline V lookup: CDR1 SGDLS, CDR2 YYNGEE. The CDR3 DNA sequence: TGTGCCAGCAGCGTAGCTGGTGGATCGGAGATCACCAGGGAGCTGTTTTTT. Translation: CASSVAGGSEITRELFF.

This clonotype was picked up a small number of times. The chain uses TRBV4-1 and TRBJ1-2; maybe TRBD1 (5 bases). The CDR3 length is 14 residues. Germline V gives CDR1 MGHRA, CDR2 YSYEKL. V lost 2 bases to trimming and J lost 2 bases, with 9 bases between them. The CDR3 spells CASSQRDGNYGYTF. The DNA of the CDR3 is TGCGCCAGCAGCCAACGGGACGGAAACTATGGCTACACCTTC.

This clonotype has just a few counts. This chain uses TRBV24-1 with TRBJ2-7, with D unresolved. V was pared by 5 bases and J by 9 bases, with 13 bases between. Germline CDR1 KGHDR, CDR2 SFDVKD. This CDR3 has 12 amino acids. Written as DNA, the CDR3 is TGTGCCACCAGTGTCTTGGAAACTCCGCAGTACTTC. Its protein product is CATSVLETPQYF.

This clonotype was detected many times. The rearrangement links TRBV10-3 to TRBJ1-1; D not resolved. V was clipped by 7 bases and J by 1 base, with 10 bases between them. Per germline, CDR1 ENHRY and CDR2 SYGVKD. The CDR3 covers 13 residues. The CDR3 nucleotides are TGTGCCATCACCACTACCGCGAACACTGAAGCTTTCTTT. It specifies CAITTTANTEAFF.

The table lists this clonotype with many counts. The chain has TRBV11-2 and TRBJ2-1, with D perhaps matching TRBD1 or TRBD2 (6 bases each). The CDR3 length is 15 residues. Germline loops: CDR1 SGHAT, CDR2 FQNNGV. The ends were cut back, 5 bases at V and 7 bases at J, with 18 bases in the middle. CDR3 DNA sequence: TGTGCCAGCAGCCGGACCCTGGGGGGCTGGAATGAGCAGTTCTTC. It specifies CASSRTLGGWNEQFF.

This clonotype has a count of ten or more. The chain employs TRBV18 and TRBJ1-1, with a tentative D call TRBD1 (5 bases). This CDR3 has 13 residues. Trimming removed 3 bases from V and 10 bases from J, with 15 bases in between. Per the germline V gene, CDR1 is KGHSH and CDR2 is LQKENI. CDR3 nucleotide sequence: TGTGCCAGCTCACCTGACTACAGGTCGCCAGCTTTCTTT. Amino acids: CASSPDYRSPAFF.

This clonotype was detected many times. The chain carries TRBV5-5 and TRBJ2-7; TRBD1 or TRBD2 may be the D gene (5 bases each). The V gene's germline CDR1 is SGHKS and CDR2 YYEKEE (reference sequence). The CDR3 has 15 amino acids. V gave up 0 bases and J gave up 4 bases, with 14 bases separating them. CDR3 nucleotides: TGTGCCAGCAGCTTGGCCTCGGGACGGGGTTACGAGCAGTACTTC. This gives the protein CASSLASGRGYEQYF.